Below, 4 T cell receptor beta chains from the same sample are listed, as sequenced in a study of technical replicates of blood from a few donors listed by TCRdb under 2017. The library was prepared using the immunoSEQ multiplex PCR assay. Not all clones reach the TCRdb copy of this immuneACCESS table, which keeps in-frame sequences only. Checked studies attribute under half of the gap to unresolved V genes and leave the rest unexplained. For this sample the table gives 83,000 or so clones, of which around 94% were detected only once. The ten largest clonotypes hold approximately 0.25% of the sample. Sequencing input: T cells isolated from PBMCs. These receptor sequences come from a human donor in good health.

This chain links TRBV2 with TRBJ1-2, with 7 bases identical to TRBD1. V lost 5 bases and J lost 3; bases outside the gene matches: 9. The CDR3 contains 15 residues. CDR1 SNHLY and CDR2 FYNNEI come from the germline V gene. The CDR3 is CASSRTGGTDYGYTF. CDR3 bases: TGTGCCAGCAGTCGGACAGGTGGGACAGACTATGGCTACACCTTC. Supplemented by reference TRBV2 and TRBJ1-2, the full variable domain reads EPEVTQTPSHQVTQMGQEVILRCVPISNHLYFYWYRQILGQKVEFLVSFYNNEISEKSEIFDDQFSVERPDGSNFTLKIRSTKLEDSAMYFCASSRTGGTDYGYTFGSGTRLTVV.

The chain carries TRBV18 and TRBJ2-3, with TRBD2 identical over 10 bases. V trimming: 2 bases; J trimming: 3 bases; junction bases outside the gene matches: 8. The CDR3 runs 17 residues. Germline values: CDR1 KGHSH, CDR2 LQKENI. The CDR3 loop reads CASSPGTGTSVTDTQYF. CDR3 DNA sequence: TGTGCCAGCTCACCAGGGACCGGGACTAGCGTGACAGATACGCAGTATTTT.

A single count supports this clone. This sequence joins TRBV7-6 and TRBJ2-5; a weak D match, TRBD2 (6 bases). V shed 6 bases and J shed 0 bases, with 17 bases lying between them. Germline-derived CDR1 and CDR2 are SGHVS and FNYEAQ. The CDR3 extends over 16 amino acids. The CDR3 coding sequence is TGTGCCAGCAGGGCTTCAGGGAGGAGGGACCAAGAGACCCAGTACTTC. Translating it yields CASRASGRRDQETQYF.

CDR3 sequence: CASTRDSNQPQHF. CDR3 nucleotides: TGTGCCAGTACCAGGGATAGCAATCAGCCCCAGCATTTT. V and J are TRBV18 and TRBJ1-5, with a possible D match to TRBD1 (5 bases). The CDR3 covers 13 residues. Trimming removed 9 bases at V and 0 bases at J, with 9 bases between. CDR1 and CDR2 from the germline V gene are KGHSH and LQKENI.